This T cell receptor beta chain appears in the sequencing data of a study of naive and memory T cell subsets. Study-wide findings and caveats: Diversity fell and Gini index rose from naive through CM, EM, EMRA. A few larger clonotypes appeared in naive repertoires, especially CD8, possibly memory cells re-expressing CD45RA.

Two oligonucleotides, mixed equimolar, formed the beta constant-region primer covering TRBC1 and TRBC2. Ligated cDNA was amplified by four rounds of PCR with nested alpha and beta constant-region primers and SP2. TCRdb fed the UMI-ligation and nested PCR reads into MiXCR, producing one record per CDR3 protein. In the table there are about 82,000 distinct CDR3 sequences, around 9% of which are singletons. Four subsets defined by CD45RA and CD27 were sorted after CD3, CD4, CD8 and live/dead staining. This clonotype occurred many times. The antigen is unknown. Germline V gene lookup returns CDR1 KGHDR and CDR2 SFDVKD. The V end lost 2 bases, the J end lost 7 bases, and 14 bases lay between the germline ends. The CDR3 extends over 15 amino acids.

The clonotype was recovered from a human donor in good health. The sample was naive CD8+ T cells from blood. The chain has TRBV24-1 and TRBJ2-1; D could derive from TRBD1 or TRBD2 (5 bases each). The CDR3 DNA reads as TGTGCCACCAGTGATTCTTCCTCGGGGCTGAATGAGCAGTTCTTC. Encoded protein: CATSDSSSGLNEQFF.